This TCR beta chain emerged from a study of T cell changes during pregnancy in multiple sclerosis. Produced via immunoSEQ multiplex PCR; TCRdb's table is partial and in-frame only. The top ten hold about 1.7% of the sample, which has about 93,000 clones, 90% to 95% seen once. After removal of 3 bases from V and 10 bases from J, the junction contained 6 bases not matched to a gene. Looked up from germline, CDR1 is SGHDT and CDR2 is YYEEEE. The CDR3 is made up of 13 amino acids. Sequenced here: peripheral blood, sampled after pregnancy. This sequence was found in a female donor in good health, enrolled as a control in a pregnancy study. This chain connects TRBV5-6 to TRBJ1-2; 10 bases agree with TRBD1. In DNA form, the CDR3 reads TGTGCCAGCAGCTCCAATGGACAGGGGGACTACACCTTC. Translation gives CASSSNGQGDYTF.